Listed here is a single T cell receptor (beta chain). This specimen belongs to a study of blood T cell repertoires in COVID-19. The wider study: Both acute and convalescent COVID-19 samples were obtained from the United States, Italy and Spain. PBMCs, B-cell-depleted T cells, or T cells were the source of the cDNA or gDNA that made up the material.

CDR1 SGHRS and CDR2 YFSETQ come from the germline V gene. The CDR3 covers 15 residues. The V end was cut by 0 bases, the J end by 4 bases, with 10 bases between. Authors' analysis steps: Amplification of reference gene primers was used by the study to estimate nucleated cell counts. Data came from immunoSEQ multiplex PCR; TCRdb stores just in-frame clones and leaves some out. V and J calls and clone size are given by that table; D and trimming were obtained from the DNA. The repertoire includes 60,000 to 80,000 clones, around 89% of them detected once, and around 0.6% sits in the top ten. This receptor was identified in a man between 60 and 70 years old with acute or convalescent COVID-19. The sequencing sample was made of peripheral blood. The chain couples TRBV5-1 to TRBJ2-2; D ambiguous. This chain's CDR3 is CASSLAEAATGELFF. The CDR3 nucleotides are TGCGCCAGCAGCTTGGCCGAAGCCGCCACCGGGGAGCTGTTTTTT.